A selection of T cell receptor beta chains follows, all from one sample in a study of beta chain features in type 1 diabetes. The method was immunoSEQ multiplex PCR; TCRdb's version includes in-frame clones alone and lacks a portion of them. Of roughly 730,000 clones in the sample, around an eighth were seen once. Sequencing used naive CD4+ T cells from blood. The origin of the receptors is a young man with type 1 diabetes. CDR3s leave out the opening cysteine and the closing phenylalanine or tryptophan. Fields, in order: V gene, CDR3 length, CDR3 protein.

>TRBV5-4|11
ASSFEQGSALH
>TRBV7-3|12
ASSRAGGQETQY
>TRBV29-1|11
SVEAQAGQPQH
>TRBV11-3|10
ASSPSNTEAF
>TRBV30|12
AWTRTSGYNEQF
>TRBV7-6|14
ASSLISGTGSSPLH
>TRBV19|12
ASSILVGNTEAF
>TRBV11-1|13
ASSLSGSGANVLT
>TRBV30|12
AWSVGAWGDGYT
>TRBV2|13
ASSWGTGGNNEQF
>TRBV27|15
ASSPLGQALSTDTQY
>TRBV6-1|11
ASSLRGEETQY
>TRBV5-1|13
ASSPRVQGQETQY
>TRBV4-1|12
ASSRGSSTDTQY
>TRBV25-1|12
ASSETGGTYEQY
>TRBV5-1|14
ASSLGQGLGSYEQY
>TRBV6-1|13
ASRINRGNTGELF
>TRBV6-5|12
ASLAGTNTGELF
>TRBV4-2|15
ASSQGISGGSYNEQF
>TRBV27|12
ASSLWGVQETQY
>TRBV6-5|13
ASSYSNRGDYEQY
>TRBV15|13
ATSRDSAGGRGYT
>TRBV28|10
ASSLRDRGPS
>TRBV29-1|11
SAEKGLEETQY
>TRBV10-3|12
AMGTGGYTDTQY
>TRBV28|12
ASLLTSHGNTIY
>TRBV5-6|11
ASSLAGVETQY
>TRBV19|11
ASSYRGENEQF
>TRBV10-3|11
AAGTSETGELF
>TRBV10-3|11
AIRGTGGETQY
>TRBV29-1|11
SVEGPGDTEAF
>TRBV30|13
AWSAAGASNQPQH
>TRBV6-1|15
ASSEAGQGAYWDTQY